This TCR beta chain was sequenced during a study of shared clonotypes between healthy human individuals. The CDR3 is 15 residues long. CDR1 SGHRS and CDR2 YFSETQ come from the germline V gene. The V end lost 0 bases, the J end lost 2 bases, and 9 bases lay between the germline ends. Profiling relied on immunoSEQ multiplex PCR, and the TCRdb table lists in-frame clones only, not all of them. The data hold about 710,000 clones, with 60% to 75% observed a single time. A CD45RA-negative memory subset and a CD45RA+ naive subset were separated from the CD4+ cells. Overall study results and limits: Only blood underwent sampling, and tissue repertoires likely differ.

On this clone itself: Its target is not known.

The V and J genes are TRBV5-1 and TRBJ2-1; D is uncertain. The sequence was collected from a woman in her thirties in good health. The material sequenced was memory CD4+ T cells sorted from blood. Subset specified: CD45RA-negative fraction. For the CDR3, the DNA is TGCGCCAGCAGCTTGGTGGCATTGACCTACAATGAGCAGTTCTTC. It translates to CASSLVALTYNEQFF.